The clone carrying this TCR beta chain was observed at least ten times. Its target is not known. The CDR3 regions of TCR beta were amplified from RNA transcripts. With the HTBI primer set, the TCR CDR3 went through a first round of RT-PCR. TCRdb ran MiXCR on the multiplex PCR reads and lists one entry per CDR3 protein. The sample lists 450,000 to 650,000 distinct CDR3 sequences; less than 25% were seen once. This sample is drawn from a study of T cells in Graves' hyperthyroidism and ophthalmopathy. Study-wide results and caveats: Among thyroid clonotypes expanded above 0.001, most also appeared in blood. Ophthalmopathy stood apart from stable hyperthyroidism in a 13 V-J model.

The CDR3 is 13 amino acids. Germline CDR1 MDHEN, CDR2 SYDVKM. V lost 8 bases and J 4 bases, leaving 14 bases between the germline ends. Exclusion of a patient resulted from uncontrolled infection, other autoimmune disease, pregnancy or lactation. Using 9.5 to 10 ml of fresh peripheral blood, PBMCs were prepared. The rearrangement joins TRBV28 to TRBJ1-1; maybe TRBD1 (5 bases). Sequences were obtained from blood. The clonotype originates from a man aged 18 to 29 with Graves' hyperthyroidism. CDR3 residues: CASPTAGGTEAFF. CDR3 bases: TGTGCCAGCCCGACAGCCGGGGGCACTGAAGCTTTCTTT.